The sequence of this TCR beta chain was determined in a study of T cell responses to AZD1222 COVID-19 vaccine. Study results and limitations: Just a handful of AZD1222 recipients were seropositive at baseline.

The germline V gene encodes CDR1 SEHNR and CDR2 FQNEAQ (reference sequence). The CDR3 length is 12 residues. With 4 bases removed from V and 3 bases from J, the gap between germline ends came to 7 bases. TCRdb's copy holds only in-frame clones and misses some; the assay was immunoSEQ multiplex PCR. This table holds around 160,000 clones, about 93% found once. As regards this clone: Its antigen is still unknown.

The receptor comes from an adult in good health. This sequence joins TRBV7-9 and TRBJ2-7; no definite D call. The sequencing used peripheral blood, collected on day 0 of AZD1222 vaccination. CDR3 sequence: CASSSDGYEQYF. As DNA, the CDR3 is TGTGCCAGCAGCTCGGACGGCTACGAGCAGTACTTC.